This T cell receptor (beta chain) derives from a study of control samples from healthy donors and cancer patients. Per germline, CDR1 MGHDK and CDR2 SYGVNS. The CDR3 totals 13 residues. V shed 5 bases and J shed 1 base, with 8 bases lying between them. Method: immunoSEQ multiplex PCR; TCRdb's copy keeps in-frame clones and lacks some. The sample carries around 140,000 clones, about 89% recorded once. Material: blood. The TCR sequence derives from a man between 18 and 35 years old in good health. This chain uses TRBV25-1 with TRBJ1-1, with D tentatively TRBD1 (5 bases). The CDR3 reads CASSQGANTEAFF. DNA for the CDR3: TGTGCCAGCAGTCAAGGGGCGAACACTGAAGCTTTCTTT.